This T cell receptor (beta chain) derives from a study of T cell changes during pregnancy in multiple sclerosis. Clones were sequenced by immunoSEQ multiplex PCR, and TCRdb holds only the in-frame ones, with some missing. The table has around 56,000 clones, more than 85% seen once. This clone was detected only a few times. The receptor was derived from a female donor with multiple sclerosis, enrolled in a pregnancy study. The sample in question was CD4+ T cells from peripheral blood mononuclear cells, obtained in the third trimester of pregnancy.

CDR3 DNA: TGTGCCAGCAGCTTAGTTTCAAGACAGGGCGATTCACCCCTCCACTTT. Protein sequence: CASSLVSRQGDSPLHF. The gene calls are TRBV7-6 and TRBJ1-6; TRBD1 aligns across 7 bases. The germline gives CDR1 SGHVS, CDR2 FNYEAQ. The V and J ends lost 1 base and 8 bases, in that order; junction bases with no gene match: 8. The CDR3 runs to 16 residues.